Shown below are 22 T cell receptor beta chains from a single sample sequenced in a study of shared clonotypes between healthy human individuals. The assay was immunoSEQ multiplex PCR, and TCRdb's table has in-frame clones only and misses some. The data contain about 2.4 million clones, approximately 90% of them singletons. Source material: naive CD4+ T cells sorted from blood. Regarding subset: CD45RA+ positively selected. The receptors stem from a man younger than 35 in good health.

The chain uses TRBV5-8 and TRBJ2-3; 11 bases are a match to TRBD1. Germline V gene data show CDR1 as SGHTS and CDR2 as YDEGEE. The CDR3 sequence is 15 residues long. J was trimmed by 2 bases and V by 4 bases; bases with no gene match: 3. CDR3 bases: TGTGCCAGCAGCCCAGGACAGGGGGCCACAGATACGCAGTATTTT. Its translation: CASSPGQGATDTQYF.

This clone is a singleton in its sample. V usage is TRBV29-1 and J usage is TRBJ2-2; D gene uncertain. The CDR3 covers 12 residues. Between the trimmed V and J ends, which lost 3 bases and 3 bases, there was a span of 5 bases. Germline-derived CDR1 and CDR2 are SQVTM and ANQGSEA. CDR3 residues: CSVDQYTGELFF. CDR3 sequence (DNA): TGCAGCGTTGATCAGTACACCGGGGAGCTGTTTTTT.

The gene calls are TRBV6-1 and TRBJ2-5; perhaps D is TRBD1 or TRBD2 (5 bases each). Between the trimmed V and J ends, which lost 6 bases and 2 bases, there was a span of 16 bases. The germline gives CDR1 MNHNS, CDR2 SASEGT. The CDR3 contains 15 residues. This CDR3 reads CASRLAGSGQETQYF. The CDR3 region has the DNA TGTGCCAGCAGGTTAGCAGGGTCGGGGCAAGAGACCCAGTACTTC.

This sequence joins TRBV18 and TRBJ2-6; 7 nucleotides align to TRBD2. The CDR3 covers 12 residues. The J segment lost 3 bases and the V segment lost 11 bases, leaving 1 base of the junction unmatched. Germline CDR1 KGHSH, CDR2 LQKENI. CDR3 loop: CAAGDGANVLTF. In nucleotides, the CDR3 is TGTGCCGCGGGGGATGGGGCCAACGTCCTGACTTTC. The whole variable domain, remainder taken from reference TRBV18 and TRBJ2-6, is NAGVMQNPRHLVRRRGQEARLRCSPMKGHSHVYWYRQLPEEGLKFMVYLQKENIIDESGMPKERFSAEFPKEGPSILRIQQVVRGDSAAYFCAAGDGANVLTFGAGSRLTVL.

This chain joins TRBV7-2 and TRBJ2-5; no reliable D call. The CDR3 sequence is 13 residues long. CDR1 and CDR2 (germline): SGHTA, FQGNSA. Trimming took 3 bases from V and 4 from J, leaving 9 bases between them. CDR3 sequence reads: CASSFRQRETQYF. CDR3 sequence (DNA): TGTGCCAGCAGCTTTAGGCAGAGAGAGACCCAGTACTTC.

CDR3 in DNA: TGCGCCAGCAGCCTAGCGGGAGGGCCGGGCACAGATACGCAGTATTTT. This sequence encodes CASSLAGGPGTDTQYF. V is TRBV5-1 and J is TRBJ2-3; TRBD2 matches 12 bases. The CDR3 runs 16 residues. Germline-derived CDR1 and CDR2 are SGHRS and YFSETQ. The ends lost 4 bases at V and 1 base at J; junction bases unmatched: 4.

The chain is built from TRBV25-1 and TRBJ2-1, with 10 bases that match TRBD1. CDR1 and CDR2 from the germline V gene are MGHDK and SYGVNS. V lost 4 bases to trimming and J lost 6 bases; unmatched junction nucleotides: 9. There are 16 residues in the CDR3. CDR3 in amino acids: CASSAGDRGKVNEQFF. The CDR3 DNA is TGTGCCAGCAGTGCCGGGGACAGGGGAAAAGTCAATGAGCAGTTCTTC.

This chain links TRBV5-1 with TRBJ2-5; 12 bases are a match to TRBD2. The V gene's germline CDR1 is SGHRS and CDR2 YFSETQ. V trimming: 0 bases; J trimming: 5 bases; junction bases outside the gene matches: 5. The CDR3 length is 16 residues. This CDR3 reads CASSLAPLAGGETQYF. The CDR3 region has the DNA TGCGCCAGCAGCTTGGCACCCCTAGCGGGAGGGGAGACCCAGTACTTC.

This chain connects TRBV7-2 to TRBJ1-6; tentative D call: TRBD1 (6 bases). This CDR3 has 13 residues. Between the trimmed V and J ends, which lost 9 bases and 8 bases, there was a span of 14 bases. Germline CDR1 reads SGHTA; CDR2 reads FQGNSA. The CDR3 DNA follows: TGTGCCAGTACAGGGATTTTAGATTCACCCCTCCACTTT. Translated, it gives CASTGILDSPLHF.

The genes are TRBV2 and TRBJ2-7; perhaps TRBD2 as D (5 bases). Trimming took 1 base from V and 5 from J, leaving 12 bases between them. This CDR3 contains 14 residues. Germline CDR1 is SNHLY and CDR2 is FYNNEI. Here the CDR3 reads CASSEGSPGNEQYF. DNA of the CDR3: TGTGCCAGCAGTGAAGGGAGCCCGGGGAACGAGCAGTACTTC.

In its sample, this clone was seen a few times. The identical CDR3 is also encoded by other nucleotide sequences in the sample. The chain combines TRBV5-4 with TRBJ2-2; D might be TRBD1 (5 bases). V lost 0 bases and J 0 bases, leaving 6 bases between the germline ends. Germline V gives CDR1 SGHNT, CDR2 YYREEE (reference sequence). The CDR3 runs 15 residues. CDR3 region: CASSLGQPNTGELFF. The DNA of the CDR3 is TGTGCCAGCAGCTTGGGACAGCCGAACACCGGGGAGCTGTTTTTT. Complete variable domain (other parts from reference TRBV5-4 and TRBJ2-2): ETGVTQSPTHLIKTRGQQVTLRCSSQSGHNTVSWYQQALGQGPQFIFQYYREEENGRGNFPPRFSGLQFPNYSSELNVNALELDDSALYLCASSLGQPNTGELFFGEGSRLTVL.

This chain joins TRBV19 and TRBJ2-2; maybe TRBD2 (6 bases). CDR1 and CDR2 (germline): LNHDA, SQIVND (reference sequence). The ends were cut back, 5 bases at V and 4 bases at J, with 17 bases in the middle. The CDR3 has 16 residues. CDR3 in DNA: TGTGCCAGTAGTTCTCAGGTGGGGGGTGGCACCGGGGAGCTGTTTTTT. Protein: CASSSQVGGGTGELFF.

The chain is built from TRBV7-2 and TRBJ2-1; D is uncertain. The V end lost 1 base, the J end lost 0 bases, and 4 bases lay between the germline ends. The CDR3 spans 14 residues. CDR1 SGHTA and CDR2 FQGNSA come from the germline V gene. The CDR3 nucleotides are TGTGCCAGCAGCTTAGTTCTCTCCTACAATGAGCAGTTCTTC. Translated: CASSLVLSYNEQFF. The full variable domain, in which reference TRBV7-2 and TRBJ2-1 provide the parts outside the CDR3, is GAGVSQSPSNKVTEKGKDVELRCDPISGHTALYWYRQSLGQGLEFLIYFQGNSAPDKSGLPSDRFSAERTGGSVSTLTIQRTQQEDSAVYLCASSLVLSYNEQFFGPGTRLTVL.

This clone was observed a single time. In DNA, the CDR3 is TGTGCCTGGAGTCTCGGACTAGCAGCGGGCACAGATACGCAGTATTTT. Its protein is CAWSLGLAAGTDTQYF. V gene TRBV30 combines with J gene TRBJ2-3; 8 nucleotides agree with TRBD2. V trimming: 2 bases; J trimming: 1 base; junction bases outside the gene matches: 8. Germline V CDR1 and CDR2: GTSNPN, SVGIG (reference sequence). The CDR3 length is 16 residues.

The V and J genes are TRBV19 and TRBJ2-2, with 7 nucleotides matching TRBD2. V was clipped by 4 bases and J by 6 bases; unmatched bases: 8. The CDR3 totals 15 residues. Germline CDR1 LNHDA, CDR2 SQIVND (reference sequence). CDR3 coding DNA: TGTGCCAGTAGTAGCTACGGCGGGAGCCCCGGGGAGCTGTTTTTT. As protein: CASSSYGGSPGELFF.

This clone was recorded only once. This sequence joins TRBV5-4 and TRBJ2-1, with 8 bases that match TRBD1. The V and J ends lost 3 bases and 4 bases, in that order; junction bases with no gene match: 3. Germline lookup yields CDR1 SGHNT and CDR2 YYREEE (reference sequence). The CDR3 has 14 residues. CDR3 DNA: TGTGCCAGCAGCTCCGGGACAGGTTACAATGAGCAGTTCTTC. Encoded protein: CASSSGTGYNEQFF.

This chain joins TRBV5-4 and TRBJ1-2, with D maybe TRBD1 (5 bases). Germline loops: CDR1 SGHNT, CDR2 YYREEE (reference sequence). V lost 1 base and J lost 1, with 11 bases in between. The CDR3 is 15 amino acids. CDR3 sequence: CASSLRGSFNYGYTF. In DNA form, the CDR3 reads TGTGCCAGCAGCTTGAGGGGATCTTTTAACTATGGCTACACCTTC.

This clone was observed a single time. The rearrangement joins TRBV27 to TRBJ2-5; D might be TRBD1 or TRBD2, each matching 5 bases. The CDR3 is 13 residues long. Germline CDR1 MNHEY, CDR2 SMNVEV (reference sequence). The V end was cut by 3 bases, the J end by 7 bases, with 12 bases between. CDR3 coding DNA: TGTGCCAGCAGTTTTCAGGGAAGCGGGACCCAGTACTTC. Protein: CASSFQGSGTQYF.

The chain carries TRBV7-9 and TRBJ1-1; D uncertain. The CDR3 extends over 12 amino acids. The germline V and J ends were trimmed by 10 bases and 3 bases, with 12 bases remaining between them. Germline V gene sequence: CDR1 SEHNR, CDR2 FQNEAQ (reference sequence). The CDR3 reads CATAPRDTEAFF. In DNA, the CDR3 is TGTGCCACAGCACCCCGTGACACTGAAGCTTTCTTT.

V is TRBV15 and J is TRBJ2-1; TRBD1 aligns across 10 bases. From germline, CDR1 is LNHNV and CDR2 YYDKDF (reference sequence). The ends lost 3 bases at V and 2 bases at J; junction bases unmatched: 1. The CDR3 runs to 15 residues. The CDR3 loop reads CATSSGQGAYNEQFF. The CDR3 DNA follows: TGTGCCACCAGCAGCGGACAGGGGGCCTACAATGAGCAGTTCTTC.

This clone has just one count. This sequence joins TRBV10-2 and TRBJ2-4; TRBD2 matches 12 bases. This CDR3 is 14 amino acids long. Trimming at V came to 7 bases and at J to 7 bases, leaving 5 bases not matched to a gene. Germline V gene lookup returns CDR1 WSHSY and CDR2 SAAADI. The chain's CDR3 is CASTRTSGTNIQYF. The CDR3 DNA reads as TGCGCCAGCACTAGGACTAGCGGGACTAACATTCAGTACTTC.

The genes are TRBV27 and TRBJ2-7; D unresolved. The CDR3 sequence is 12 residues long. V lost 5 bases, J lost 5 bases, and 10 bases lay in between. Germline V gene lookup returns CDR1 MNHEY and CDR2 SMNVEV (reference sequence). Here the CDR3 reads CASSHLWDEQYF. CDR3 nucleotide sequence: TGTGCCAGCAGTCACCTATGGGACGAGCAGTACTTC.